This T cell receptor beta chain was recorded in a study of blood T cell repertoires in COVID-19. Study-level information: Donors in the United States, Italy and Spain gave samples during acute or convalescent COVID-19. PBMCs, B-cell-depleted T cells, or T cells were the source of the cDNA or gDNA that made up the material.

V shed 5 bases, J shed 1 base, and the junction held 10 bases outside the gene matches. The germline V gene encodes CDR1 LNHDA and CDR2 SQIVND (reference sequence). This CDR3 contains 16 residues. Methods used by the authors: Estimation of nucleated cell counts was performed using reference gene primer amplification. Measured with immunoSEQ multiplex PCR; TCRdb has only the in-frame clones, and not every one. V and J calls and clone size are copied from that table; D and trimming were computed from the DNA. Of hundreds of thousands of clones listed, 70% to 90% are singletons. The specimen was peripheral blood. The source is a woman between 18 and 30 years old who had recovered from COVID-19. The chain recombines TRBV19 with TRBJ2-5; 7 bases are a match to TRBD1. The CDR3 spells CASSADTWDSQETQYF. CDR3 bases: TGTGCCAGTAGTGCTGACACCTGGGACAGCCAAGAGACCCAGTACTTC.